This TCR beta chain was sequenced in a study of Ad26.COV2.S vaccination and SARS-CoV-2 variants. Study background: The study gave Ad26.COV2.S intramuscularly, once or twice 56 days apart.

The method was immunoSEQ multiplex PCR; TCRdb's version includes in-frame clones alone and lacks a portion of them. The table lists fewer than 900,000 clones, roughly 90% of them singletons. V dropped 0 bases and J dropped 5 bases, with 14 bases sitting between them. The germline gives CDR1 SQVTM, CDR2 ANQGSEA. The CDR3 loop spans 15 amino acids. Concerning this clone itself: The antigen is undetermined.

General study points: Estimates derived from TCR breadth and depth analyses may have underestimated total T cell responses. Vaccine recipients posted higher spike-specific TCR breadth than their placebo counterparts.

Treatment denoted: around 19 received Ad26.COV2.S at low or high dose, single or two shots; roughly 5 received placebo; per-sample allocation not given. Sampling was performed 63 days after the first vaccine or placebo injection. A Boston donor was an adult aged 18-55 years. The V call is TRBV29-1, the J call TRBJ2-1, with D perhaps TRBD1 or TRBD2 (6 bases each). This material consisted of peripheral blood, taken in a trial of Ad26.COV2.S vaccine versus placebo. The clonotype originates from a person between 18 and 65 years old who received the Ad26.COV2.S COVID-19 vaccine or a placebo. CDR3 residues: CSVEEGGRAHNEQFF. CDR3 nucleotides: TGCAGCGTTGAAGAGGGGGGCAGGGCCCACAATGAGCAGTTCTTC.